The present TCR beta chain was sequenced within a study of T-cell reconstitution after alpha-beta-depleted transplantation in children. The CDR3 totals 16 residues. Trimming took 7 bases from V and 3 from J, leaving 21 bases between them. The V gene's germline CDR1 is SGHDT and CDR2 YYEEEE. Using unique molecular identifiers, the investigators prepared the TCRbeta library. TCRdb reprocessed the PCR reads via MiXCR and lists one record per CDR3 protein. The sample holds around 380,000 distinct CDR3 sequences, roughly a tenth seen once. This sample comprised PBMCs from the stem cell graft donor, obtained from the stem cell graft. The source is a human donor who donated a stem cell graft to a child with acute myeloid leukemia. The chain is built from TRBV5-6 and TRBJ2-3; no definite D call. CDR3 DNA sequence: TGTGCCAGCGGCCCCGGGTCGCTCCGCGTTACAGATACGCAGTATTTT. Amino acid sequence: CASGPGSLRVTDTQYF.